Below are 21 T cell receptor beta chains sequenced from a single sample in a study of spatial heterogeneity in lung cancer. Time point denoted: blood at routine non-recurrence follow-up after resection. MiXCR was run by TCRdb on the 5' RACE reads, yielding one entry per CDR3 protein. This table holds about 45,000 distinct CDR3 sequences, roughly 20% found once. Sequenced material: PBMCs, taken at follow-up. The receptors shown here come from a female donor with early-stage non-small cell lung cancer.

This clonotype was detected only a few times. The V call is TRBV11-2, the J call TRBJ1-6, with 9 nucleotides matching TRBD1. CDR1 is SGHAT, CDR2 FQNNGV, per germline. Unmatched junction bases numbered 16, after V lost 4 bases and J lost 18 bases. This CDR3 has 15 amino acids. The CDR3 loop is CASSSLTGGVRQPHF. As DNA, the CDR3 is TGTGCCAGCAGCTCCTTAACAGGGGGCGTAAGGCAGCCCCACTTT. Full variable domain (rest looked up from reference TRBV11-2 and TRBJ1-6): EAGVAQSPRYKIIEKRQSVAFWCNPISGHATLYWYQQILGQGPKLLIQFQNNGVVDDSQLPKDRFSAERLKGVDSTLKIQPAKLEDSAVYLCASSSLTGGVRQPHFGNGTRLTVT.

This chain links TRBV20-1 with TRBJ1-2; TRBD1 matches at 10 bases. This CDR3 is 13 amino acids long. V was clipped by 5 bases and J by 6 bases; unmatched bases: 6. Germline V lookup: CDR1 DFQATT, CDR2 SNEGSKA (reference sequence). Here the CDR3 DNA reads TGCAGTGCTCACAGGACAGGGGGTAATGGCTACACCTTC. It translates to CSAHRTGGNGYTF.

This clonotype was seen at least ten times. The V call is TRBV20-1, the J call TRBJ1-1; D ambiguous. CDR1 DFQATT and CDR2 SNEGSKA come from the germline V gene (reference sequence). The CDR3 is 12 amino acids. Trimming shortened V by 3 bases and J by 0 bases, and 5 bases separated the two germline ends. Here the CDR3 DNA reads TGCAGTGCTAGGACACTGAACACTGAAGCTTTCTTT. Its translation is CSARTLNTEAFF.

This clonotype has at least ten counts. The chain carries TRBV7-9 and TRBJ2-4; 7 nucleotides line up with TRBD1. The CDR3 totals 15 residues. Trimming cost V 5 bases and J 3 bases; bases outside gene matches: 7. The germline gives CDR1 SEHNR, CDR2 FQNEAQ (reference sequence). CDR3 DNA sequence: TGTGCCAGCAGCACAGGGGCAGTAGGCAAAAACATTCAGTACTTC. It specifies CASSTGAVGKNIQYF.

V is TRBV6-5 and J is TRBJ2-7, with D maybe TRBD2 (6 bases). This CDR3 region has 15 residues. Germline values: CDR1 MNHEY, CDR2 SVGAGI. V gave up 6 bases and J gave up 7 bases, with 22 bases separating them. CDR3 coding DNA: TGTGCCAGCAGAGGGTCTTGGGGAGGAGGGGTGGAGCAGTACTTC. Translation gives CASRGSWGGGVEQYF.

This clonotype has only a few counts. The chain uses TRBV11-2 and TRBJ2-7, with D possibly TRBD1 on 6 matching bases. CDR1 is SGHAT, CDR2 FQNNGV, per germline. CDR3 length: 16 amino acids. V was trimmed by 4 bases and J by 0 bases, leaving 16 bases between them. As DNA, the CDR3 is TGTGCCAGCAGCTCTCTAATGGACAGCCTCTCCTACGAGCAGTACTTC. Translated, it gives CASSSLMDSLSYEQYF. Full variable domain (missing parts from reference TRBV11-2 and TRBJ2-7): EAGVAQSPRYKIIEKRQSVAFWCNPISGHATLYWYQQILGQGPKLLIQFQNNGVVDDSQLPKDRFSAERLKGVDSTLKIQPAKLEDSAVYLCASSSLMDSLSYEQYFGPGTRLTVT.

In its sample, this clonotype was seen many times. V gene TRBV5-6 combines with J gene TRBJ2-7, with D possibly matching TRBD2 (6 bases). Per germline, CDR1 SGHDT and CDR2 YYEEEE. V dropped 0 bases and J dropped 5 bases, with 9 bases sitting between them. The CDR3 length is 13 residues. The CDR3 loop is CASSLDRRDEQYV. CDR3 sequence (DNA): TGTGCCAGCAGCTTGGATAGGAGGGACGAGCAGTACGTC.

V is TRBV29-1 and J is TRBJ2-5; D remains ambiguous. This CDR3 region has 10 residues. Germline loops: CDR1 SQVTM, CDR2 ANQGSEA. V was cut by 4 bases and J by 5 bases, with 5 bases left in between. CDR3 nucleotides: TGCAGCGTTGCTGACGAGACCCAGTACTTC. It is translated as CSVADETQYF.

This clonotype was seen only a few times. CDR3 sequence reads: CASSNRGLPEAFF. For the CDR3, the DNA is TGTGCCAGTAGTAACCGGGGCTTGCCAGAAGCTTTCTTT. The chain is built from TRBV19 and TRBJ1-1; weak D call: TRBD1 (5 bases). Germline V CDR1 and CDR2: LNHDA, SQIVND (reference sequence). This CDR3 region has 13 residues. Deletions cut 4 bases from V and 8 bases from J, with 14 bases between.

In its sample, this clonotype is medium-sized. In nucleotides, the CDR3 is TGTGCCAGCAGCTTTCAGGGGCCGCGGGTTTTCGATACGCAGTATTTT. Its translation: CASSFQGPRVFDTQYF. The chain couples TRBV13 to TRBJ2-3, with D tentatively TRBD1 (6 bases). Deletions cut 3 bases from V and 6 bases from J, with 19 bases between. Germline V gene sequence: CDR1 PRHDT, CDR2 FYEKMQ (reference sequence). The CDR3 contains 16 residues.

Regarding this clonotype: This could be a read error, since a much larger clone is one nucleotide away. The rearrangement joins TRBV6-5 to TRBJ1-1; D ambiguous. CDR3 length: 13 residues. Germline CDR1 is MNHEY and CDR2 is SVGAGI. This CDR3 reads CASSYSLNTEAYF. Written as DNA, the CDR3 is TGTGCCAGCAGTTATAGCCTGAACACTGAAGCTTACTTT.

The chain has TRBV15 and TRBJ2-2; maybe TRBD1 (6 bases). CDR3 length: 15 residues. CDR1 is LNHNV and CDR2 is YYDKDF in the germline V gene (reference sequence). Between the trimmed V and J ends, which lost 0 bases and 5 bases, there was a span of 10 bases. The CDR3 sequence: CATSREGAATGELFF. CDR3 DNA sequence: TGTGCCACCAGCAGAGAGGGGGCAGCAACCGGGGAGCTGTTTTTT.

This clonotype occurred many times. The J gene is TRBJ1-5, the V gene TRBV12-3 or TRBV12-4; no firm D call. The CDR3 extends over 14 amino acids. Trimming shortened V by 6 bases and J by 6 bases, and 15 bases separated the two germline ends. In nucleotides, the CDR3 is TGTGCCAGCAGCAGGACGGTAGGGAGTCAGCCCCAGCATTTT. Amino acids: CASSRTVGSQPQHF.

J is TRBJ1-1 and V is TRBV5-1; D gene ambiguous. Trimming took 2 bases from V and 1 from J, leaving 9 bases between them. The CDR3 extends over 14 amino acids. Germline V CDR1 and CDR2: SGHRS, YFSETQ. CDR3 in DNA: TGCGCCAGCAGCTTCGCCACGGGGAACACTGAAGCTTTCTTT. Translation: CASSFATGNTEAFF.

The chain recombines TRBV19 with TRBJ2-1; 7 bases map to TRBD1. CDR3 length: 14 amino acids. CDR1 LNHDA and CDR2 SQIVND come from the germline V gene (reference sequence). After removal of 2 bases from V and 4 bases from J, the junction contained 2 bases not matched to a gene. DNA of the CDR3: TGTGCCAGTAGTATAAGGGGGCAGTACAATGAGCAGTTCTTC. This sequence encodes CASSIRGQYNEQFF.

Many counts were recorded for this clonotype. The rearrangement uses TRBV7-9 and TRBJ1-1; 8 bases agree with TRBD1. The CDR3 totals 13 residues. Germline V gene lookup returns CDR1 SEHNR and CDR2 FQNEAQ (reference sequence). The V gene end was trimmed by 3 bases and the J gene end by 7 bases; junction bases not matched to a gene: 4. CDR3 sequence reads: CASSLGTGGEAFF. In nucleotides, the CDR3 is TGTGCCAGCAGCTTGGGGACAGGCGGTGAAGCTTTCTTT.

This clonotype was counted only a few times. This chain connects TRBV10-3 to TRBJ1-2; 10 bases agree with TRBD1. Per the germline V gene, CDR1 is ENHRY and CDR2 is SYGVKD. The CDR3 spans 16 residues. V gave up 7 bases and J gave up 3 bases; unmatched junction bases: 11. CDR3 residues: CAITRNDRGQDYGYTF. The CDR3 coding sequence is TGTGCCATCACCCGTAACGACAGGGGGCAAGACTATGGCTACACCTTC.

This clonotype was found many times. The J gene is TRBJ2-2, the V gene TRBV6-6, with 10 bases that match TRBD1. CDR3 length: 14 amino acids. Germline V lookup: CDR1 MNHNY, CDR2 SVGAGI (reference sequence). Losses at the gene ends were 5 bases for V and 6 bases for J; bases not matched to a gene: 3. The CDR3 DNA follows: TGTGCCAGCAGTGGGACAGGGGTGGCCGGGGAGCTGTTTTTT. It is translated as CASSGTGVAGELFF.

This clonotype was seen at least ten times. The chain recombines TRBV4-1 with TRBJ2-6, with 8 positions matching TRBD1. The length of the CDR3 is 19 residues. The trim removed 1 base at V and 4 bases at J, leaving 12 bases unmatched. The germline V gene encodes CDR1 MGHRA and CDR2 YSYEKL. CDR3 region: CASSQALGTGAPGANVLTF. CDR3 DNA: TGCGCCAGCAGCCAAGCCCTCGGGACAGGTGCTCCCGGGGCCAACGTCCTGACTTTC.

This clonotype was picked up a small number of times. A much larger clone lies one base from this, so it may be a read error. The rearrangement joins TRBV5-5 to TRBJ2-7; D is unclear. The CDR3 runs to 12 residues. CDR1 is SGHKS and CDR2 is YYEKEE in the germline V gene (reference sequence). The CDR3 region is CVSSLGTYEQYF. The CDR3 coding sequence is TGTGTCAGCAGCTTGGGGACCTACGAGCAGTACTTC. Looking up the rest from reference TRBV5-5 and TRBJ2-7 gives the full variable domain: DAGVTQSPTHLIKTRGQQVTLRCSPISGHKSVSWYQQVLGQGPQFIFQYYEKEERGRGNFPDRFSARQFPNYSSELNVNALLLGDSALYLCVSSLGTYEQYFGPGTRLTVT.

This clonotype was observed at least ten times. This chain joins TRBV15 and TRBJ2-2; no reliable D call. In germline, CDR1 is LNHNV, CDR2 YYDKDF (reference sequence). V lost 1 base and J 3 bases, leaving 9 bases between the germline ends. The CDR3 consists of 15 residues. For the CDR3, the DNA is TGTGCCACCAGCAGAGGAGATCCGGACACCGGGGAGCTGTTTTTT. Protein product: CATSRGDPDTGELFF. Looking up the rest from reference TRBV15 and TRBJ2-2 gives the full variable domain: DAMVIQNPRYQVTQFGKPVTLSCSQTLNHNVMYWYQQKSSQAPKLLFHYYDKDFNNEADTPDNFQSRRPNTSFCFLDIRSPGLGDTAMYLCATSRGDPDTGELFFGEGSRLTVL.